The next 7 T cell receptor beta chains were all read from a single sample in a study of CD8 T cells in ankylosing spondylitis. TCRdb re-called the 5' RACE reads with MiXCR, one entry per CDR3 protein. Among under 200,000 distinct CDR3 sequences listed, approximately 13% were seen once. What was sequenced was blood, either unsorted or a sorted T cell fraction (not recorded which). The receptors stem from a female donor with ankylosing spondylitis or in good health (not recorded which).

This clonotype was recorded at least ten times. The V call is TRBV29-1, the J call TRBJ1-3; weak D call: TRBD1 (5 bases). Per germline, CDR1 SQVTM and CDR2 ANQGSEA. The V end was cut by 3 bases, the J end by 2 bases, with 14 bases between. The CDR3 consists of 15 residues. The CDR3 coding sequence is TGCAGCGTTGATGCTATCAGGGAAACTGGAAACACCATATATTTT. As protein: CSVDAIRETGNTIYF. The full variable domain, rest sourced from reference TRBV29-1 and TRBJ1-3, is SAVISQKPSRDICQRGTSLTIQCQVDSQVTMMFWYRQQPGQSLTLIATANQGSEATYESGFVIDKFPISRPNLTFSTLTVSNMSPEDSSIYLCSVDAIRETGNTIYFGEGSWLTVV.

This clonotype was detected a few times. This chain uses TRBV28 with TRBJ1-2; D gene unclear. Trimming removed 3 bases from V and 8 bases from J, with 10 bases in between. Germline V CDR1 and CDR2: MDHEN, SYDVKM. This CDR3 is 12 amino acids long. CDR3 DNA: TGTGCCAGCAGTTTCGAGGGTTGGGGCTACACCTTC. It specifies CASSFEGWGYTF.

This clonotype has ten or more counts. V is TRBV5-1 and J is TRBJ1-1; possibly TRBD1 for D (6 bases). Germline V gene data show CDR1 as SGHRS and CDR2 as YFSETQ. This CDR3 region has 15 residues. V was trimmed by 0 bases and J by 4 bases, leaving 13 bases between them. As DNA, the CDR3 is TGCGCCAGCAGCTTGGACAGGGTGAAAGGCACTGAAGCTTTCTTT. This translates into CASSLDRVKGTEAFF.

J is TRBJ1-2 and V is TRBV12-3 or TRBV12-4, with 8 bases that match TRBD1. Trimming took 5 bases from V and 4 from J; bases not matched to a gene: 3. The CDR3 length is 13 residues. As DNA, the CDR3 is TGTGCCAGCAGTCAGACAGGGGTCTATGGCTACACCTTC. Protein sequence: CASSQTGVYGYTF.

This clonotype was counted ten times or more. The chain couples TRBV20-1 to TRBJ1-1; D unresolved. This CDR3 spans 14 amino acids. Germline V gives CDR1 DFQATT, CDR2 SNEGSKA (reference sequence). V gave up 0 bases and J gave up 1 base, with 9 bases separating them. The CDR3, as DNA: TGCAGTGCTAGAGAAATACACCGGAACACTGAAGCTTTCTTT. The encoded protein is CSAREIHRNTEAFF.

This clonotype was counted at least ten times. The chain is built from TRBV6-2 or TRBV6-3 and TRBJ2-2, with D hard to call. V was shortened by 2 bases and J by 9 bases, with 10 bases between the two germline ends. Germline-derived CDR1 and CDR2 are MNHEY and SVGEGT. This CDR3 is 13 amino acids long. The CDR3 DNA sequence: TGTGCCAGCAGTTACGAACTTAGTAGGGAGCTGTTTTTT. Translating gives CASSYELSRELFF.

This clonotype was counted ten times or more. The chain has TRBV7-8 and TRBJ2-3, with D perhaps matching TRBD2 (7 bases). V lost 1 base and J lost 8, with 13 bases in between. The CDR3 covers 14 residues. Germline V lookup: CDR1 SGHVS, CDR2 FQNEAQ. The CDR3 sequence is CASSLVEGEGTQYF. CDR3 bases: TGTGCCAGCAGCTTAGTGGAGGGGGAGGGTACGCAGTATTTT.